The 7 T cell receptor beta chains reported below all come from one sample, sequenced in a study of T cells after yellow fever vaccination. TCRdb called the 5' RACE reads again in MiXCR, with one record for every CDR3 protein. This sample yields 450,000 to 550,000 distinct CDR3 sequences, of which roughly 21% are seen a single time; approximately 15% belongs to the top ten. The sequencing here drew on PBMCs, taken 15 days after the yellow fever booster vaccination. The receptors were sampled from a man younger than 45 who received the YFV17D yellow fever vaccine.

V is TRBV28 and J is TRBJ2-1; TRBD1 agrees at 9 bases. V lost 4 bases to trimming and J lost 4 bases; unmatched junction nucleotides: 8. Germline V gene sequence: CDR1 MDHEN, CDR2 SYDVKM. The CDR3 has 16 residues. The CDR3 region is CASSSQGAVGYNEQFF. CDR3 nucleotide sequence: TGTGCCAGCAGTTCACAGGGGGCGGTTGGATACAATGAGCAGTTCTTC.

The chain is built from TRBV12-3 or TRBV12-4 and TRBJ1-1; D remains ambiguous. Deletions cut 7 bases from V and 11 bases from J, with 14 bases between. This CDR3 comprises 11 residues. DNA of the CDR3: TGTGCCAGCACCAACTTAGGGTATGCTTTCTTT. Translating gives CASTNLGYAFF.

In its sample, this clonotype was seen a few times. The rearrangement links TRBV18 to TRBJ1-2; TRBD1 aligns across 7 bases. The V gene end was trimmed by 3 bases and the J gene end by 8 bases; junction bases not matched to a gene: 6. Germline loops: CDR1 KGHSH, CDR2 LQKENI. The CDR3 length is 13 residues. The CDR3 DNA reads TGTGCCAGCTCACCGCCGACAGGGTACGGCTACACCTTC. Amino acid sequence: CASSPPTGYGYTF.

The chain carries TRBV18 and TRBJ2-7; 11 nucleotides line up with TRBD1. CDR3 size: 14 residues. Per germline, CDR1 KGHSH and CDR2 LQKENI. V lost 6 bases and J lost 6; bases outside the gene matches: 7. This chain's CDR3 is CASSPGQGAIEQYF. The CDR3 nucleotides read TGTGCCAGCTCCCCAGGACAGGGGGCGATCGAGCAGTACTTC.

This clonotype was seen a handful of times. The chain joins TRBV5-1 to TRBJ2-7, with 11 positions matching TRBD1. The CDR3 covers 15 residues. Germline V gene sequence: CDR1 SGHRS, CDR2 YFSETQ. Trimming removed 3 bases from V and 4 bases from J; junction bases left unmatched: 6. The CDR3 region is CASSSGTGGEYEQYF. CDR3 nucleotide sequence: TGCGCCAGCAGCTCGGGGACAGGGGGAGAATACGAGCAGTACTTC.

The V call is TRBV10-3, the J call TRBJ2-7, with TRBD2 as a possible D gene (5 bases). Germline V CDR1 and CDR2: ENHRY, SYGVKD. Trimming took 9 bases from V and 4 from J, leaving 22 bases between them. CDR3 size: 15 residues. The CDR3 DNA reads as TGTGCCATACAACCAGGACTCTTTCCCTATTACGAGCAGTACTTC. This sequence encodes CAIQPGLFPYYEQYF.

This chain uses TRBV5-1 with TRBJ2-6; D remains ambiguous. CDR1 and CDR2 (germline): SGHRS, YFSETQ. V was trimmed by 1 base and J by 2 bases, leaving 7 bases between them. The CDR3 has 15 amino acids. The CDR3 DNA follows: TGCGCCAGCAGCTTGACAGTTCCTGGGGCCAACGTCCTGACTTTC. Protein sequence: CASSLTVPGANVLTF.